This paragraph reports one T cell receptor beta chain. In this sample, this clonotype turned up many times. What this receptor recognizes is not known. The input lacks base qualities; no much larger clone sits a single base away. This sample stems from a study of T cells in Graves' hyperthyroidism and ophthalmopathy (dated by TCRdb to the late 2010s). Regarding the study in general: Peripheral blood samples were taken at initial diagnosis, before any treatment was given. The 85 to 100 discovery patients were randomly split 7:3 into training and test sets. The paper describes TCR Vbeta CDR3 sequencing of about 140 peripheral blood samples, made up of about 41 ophthalmopathy patients, 70 to 75 hyperthyroidism patients and about 17 progressor patients. Following sampling, methimazole starting at 30 mg daily was given to hyperthyroidism patients, and high-dose intravenous methylprednisolone was given to ophthalmopathy patients. TCR V-J signatures able to tell the groups apart were searched for in a discovery cohort of 95 to 100 patients, of whom approximately 40 had Graves' ophthalmopathy and about 60 had stable Graves' hyperthyroidism. Thyroid tissue and blood T-cell repertoires from six Graves' hyperthyroidism patients were also compared in the study. Prospective prediction of ophthalmopathy was tested in an independent validation cohort of 18 to 20 hyperthyroidism patients and roughly 16 patients who later progressed to ophthalmopathy. The investigation overall reported the following: During validation, the model predicted progression to ophthalmopathy a median of about 5.9 months ahead of onset, with almost 71% sensitivity and 72.22% specificity. Ophthalmopathy was separated from stable hyperthyroidism by a 13 V-J signature model, with just over 85% sensitivity and around 81% specificity obtained in cross-validation and 80%/75% obtained in testing. No statistical method was used to fix the sample size in advance, and group allocation was not hidden from the investigators. Most expanded thyroid clonotypes (frequency above 0.001) were also found in blood, which suggests that blood repertoires may mirror thyroid immune responses.

Hyperthyroidism patients were aged 18 to 65 years and newly diagnosed, with disease duration of less than 2 months. Any patient with an uncontrolled infection, another autoimmune disease, pregnancy or lactation was excluded. Diagnoses relied on clinical symptoms, serum thyroxine and TRAb, thyroid ultrasound and orbital computed tomography. Blood from progressor patients was collected at the time of first diagnosis with hyperthyroidism, before any ophthalmopathy symptoms had appeared. PBMCs were separated from roughly 10 ml of fresh peripheral blood using Ficoll-Paque density gradient centrifugation. Patients classed as progressors first received a Graves' hyperthyroidism diagnosis and then went on to develop ophthalmopathy during follow-up. Total RNA was extracted using Trizol reagent, and RNA quality was assessed on an Agilent 2100 Bioanalyzer. The TCR beta CDR3 regions were amplified from RNA transcripts. The first round of RT-PCR for the TCR CDR3 was performed with the HTBI primer set and the Qiagen OneStep RT-PCR kit. The libraries were constructed in a second round of multiplex PCR and then size-selected and purified. Libraries were sequenced paired-end with 100 bp reads on an Illumina HiSeq2000. The paper's data handling went like this. SOAPnuke was used to process the raw data, removing reads that contained adapters or uncalled bases, had a mean Phred below 15, or lacked an exact match to the constant primer or identifier. High-quality paired reads were merged with COPE v1.2.5, and unique nucleotide sequences were defined as clonotypes. Clonotypes were aligned to IMGT TRBV, TRBD and TRBJ reference segments using MiTCR v1.1. The analysis was restricted to V-J combinations with a frequency above 0.0001, which together covered just over 98% of the repertoires. A TCS score was defined as the ratio of F50 (clonal expansion) to E x V (chaos), with BLOSUM62-based TCRdist applied between CDR3 peptides within each V-J. Welch's t-statistics and random forest reduced approximately 520 V-J features to about 12, which were used in a naive Bayes classifier (R e1071). The public reads were reanalyzed by TCRdb: fastp trimming at Q25, MiXCR alignment, in-frame beta chains only. Each entry merges the rows of one CDR3 protein and shows their most common DNA and genes. The V and J calls reflect TCRdb's pipeline rather than the authors' work. This sample gives fewer than 350,000 distinct CDR3 sequences in total; nearly 15% of them show up just once. The ten most abundant clones make up more than 30% of the sample.

Input material: blood. The receptor's source is a woman in her fifties or sixties with Graves' hyperthyroidism that later progressed to Graves' ophthalmopathy.

The CDR3 region: CSATLSSGGSYEQYF. At the DNA level, the sequence is TGCAGTGCTACCCTTTCTAGCGGGGGATCCTACGAGCAGTACTTC. The chain is made from TRBV20-1 and TRBJ2-7; 10 of the junction bases match TRBD2. The V end gives up 4 bases and the J end 1 base, leaving 7 bases in the junction not matched to a gene. The CDR3, from cysteine to phenylalanine, totals 15 residues. Here the CDR3 DNA is all that survives: 45 bases in frame from base 1. CDR1 DFQATT and CDR2 SNEGSKA are derived from the germline V gene (reference sequence).